The 14 T cell receptor beta chains presented below share a single source sample, sequenced in a study of blood T cell repertoires in COVID-19. TCRdb keeps only in-frame clones here, not all; method: immunoSEQ multiplex PCR. The sample lists over 250,000 clones, more than 85% occurring once. The sequenced sample was peripheral blood. The receptors stem from a woman aged 25 to 39 with COVID-19, enrolled during active disease.

The chain carries TRBV5-1 and TRBJ2-3; no clear D gene. The CDR3 loop spans 15 amino acids. CDR1 is SGHRS, CDR2 YFSETQ, per germline. V lost 4 bases, J lost 0 bases, and 12 bases lay in between. The CDR3 DNA follows: TGCGCCAGCAGCCTTACCCCTACTAGCACAGATACGCAGTATTTT. It yields the protein CASSLTPTSTDTQYF. The full variable domain, with the rest looked up from reference TRBV5-1 and TRBJ2-3, is KAGVTQTPRYLIKTRGQQVTLSCSPISGHRSVSWYQQTPGQGLQFLFEYFSETQRNKGNFPGRFSGRQFSNSRSEMNVSTLELGDSALYLCASSLTPTSTDTQYFGPGTRLTVL.

V and J are TRBV7-9 and TRBJ2-5; 10 bases map to TRBD1. Looked up from germline, CDR1 is SEHNR and CDR2 is FQNEAQ (reference sequence). The junction had 6 bases not matched to a gene; V was cut back by 5 bases and J by 3 bases. The CDR3 is 15 amino acids. The CDR3 bases are TGTGCCAGCAGCAACAAGGGACAGGGGAAAGAGACCCAGTACTTC. This translates into CASSNKGQGKETQYF.

CDR3 sequence reads: CASSPRNRGVTEAFF. The CDR3 bases are TGTGCCAGCAGCCCGAGAAACAGGGGCGTCACTGAAGCTTTCTTT. This rearrangement joins TRBV13 to TRBJ1-1; 7 bases line up with TRBD1. Germline CDR1 reads PRHDT; CDR2 reads FYEKMQ (reference sequence). CDR3 size: 15 residues. Trimming cost V 5 bases and J 4 bases; bases outside gene matches: 10.

The chain recombines TRBV7-2 with TRBJ2-7; tentatively, D is TRBD1 (6 bases). Deletions cut 4 bases from V and 5 bases from J, with 9 bases between. CDR3 size: 12 residues. CDR1 and CDR2 (germline): SGHTA, FQGNSA. The CDR3 is CASSSQGDEQYF. CDR3 coding DNA: TGTGCCAGCAGCTCACAGGGAGACGAGCAGTACTTC.

V is TRBV6-5 and J is TRBJ1-2; 7 nucleotides align to TRBD1. The CDR3 extends over 14 amino acids. Germline assignment: CDR1 MNHEY and CDR2 SVGAGI. Unmatched junction bases numbered 3, after V lost 5 bases and J lost 0 bases. The CDR3 sequence: CASSLQGSNYGYTF. The CDR3, as DNA: TGTGCCAGCAGTCTACAGGGGTCTAACTATGGCTACACCTTC.

CDR3 DNA: TGTGCCAGCAGCCAGAAATCTAGCGGGAATGAGCAGTTCTTC. It encodes CASSQKSSGNEQFF. V and J are TRBV7-9 and TRBJ2-1; 8 positions match TRBD2. Looked up from germline, CDR1 is SEHNR and CDR2 is FQNEAQ (reference sequence). The V and J ends lost 5 bases and 7 bases, in that order; junction bases with no gene match: 7. The CDR3 extends over 14 amino acids. Full variable domain (rest looked up from reference TRBV7-9 and TRBJ2-1): DTGVSQNPRHKITKRGQNVTFRCDPISEHNRLYWYRQTLGQGPEFLTYFQNEAQLEKSRLLSDRFSAERPKGSFSTLEIQRTEQGDSAMYLCASSQKSSGNEQFFGPGTRLTVL.

The chain joins TRBV30 to TRBJ1-1, with 7 bases aligning to TRBD1. The V and J ends lost 0 bases and 6 bases, in that order; junction bases with no gene match: 4. This CDR3 comprises 13 residues. Germline values: CDR1 GTSNPN, CDR2 SVGIG (reference sequence). The CDR3 region has the DNA TGTGCCTGGAGTGTAGGGGGCAACGCTGAAGCTTTCTTT. It encodes CAWSVGGNAEAFF.

The chain is built from TRBV9 and TRBJ1-3; TRBD1 is a possible D gene (6 bases). CDR3 length equals 18 residues. V was shortened by 0 bases and J by 4 bases, with 20 bases between the two germline ends. Germline V lookup: CDR1 SGDLS, CDR2 YYNGEE. CDR3 nucleotide sequence: TGTGCCAGCAGCGTAGCTCCAAGGGGGACATTTAGCGGAAACACCATATATTTT. Residues: CASSVAPRGTFSGNTIYF.

The chain links TRBV28 to TRBJ1-3; 8 bases fit TRBD1. CDR3 size: 17 residues. Germline-derived CDR1 and CDR2 are MDHEN and SYDVKM. The J segment lost 2 bases and the V segment lost 5 bases, leaving 11 bases of the junction unmatched. The CDR3 DNA reads as TGTGCCAGCAGTGCTATCTCGGACAGGGTAGCTGGAAACACCATATATTTT. This gives the protein CASSAISDRVAGNTIYF.

This clone was counted only a few times. This chain uses TRBV29-1 with TRBJ1-5; maybe TRBD1 (5 bases). V lost 4 bases and J lost 1, with 14 bases in between. The CDR3 consists of 15 residues. Per the germline V gene, CDR1 is SQVTM and CDR2 is ANQGSEA. CDR3: CSVALDSSSNQPQHF. In DNA form, the CDR3 reads TGCAGCGTTGCTTTAGACAGCTCAAGCAATCAGCCCCAGCATTTT.

V gene TRBV3-1 (or the pseudogene TRBV3-2) combines with J gene TRBJ2-6, with 12 bases identical to TRBD1. The CDR3 has 20 amino acids. V shed 3 bases, J shed 3 bases, and the junction held 12 bases outside the gene matches. CDR1 is LGHDT, CDR2 YNNKEL, per germline (reference sequence). The CDR3 sequence is CASSHSRDRGQASGANVLTF. In DNA form, the CDR3 reads TGTGCCAGCAGCCACAGCCGGGACAGGGGGCAGGCAAGTGGGGCCAACGTCCTGACTTTC.

This clone was observed a handful of times. V gene TRBV5-1 combines with J gene TRBJ2-1, with a weak D call TRBD1 (6 bases). Germline V gene sequence: CDR1 SGHRS, CDR2 YFSETQ. The CDR3 consists of 13 residues. The V end was cut by 4 bases, the J end by 7 bases, with 12 bases between. CDR3 sequence: CASSAQGGNEQFF. The CDR3 bases are TGCGCCAGCAGCGCACAGGGTGGGAATGAGCAGTTCTTC. The full variable domain, with the rest looked up from reference TRBV5-1 and TRBJ2-1, is KAGVTQTPRYLIKTRGQQVTLSCSPISGHRSVSWYQQTPGQGLQFLFEYFSETQRNKGNFPGRFSGRQFSNSRSEMNVSTLELGDSALYLCASSAQGGNEQFFGPGTRLTVL.

The chain employs TRBV12-3 or TRBV12-4 and TRBJ2-1, with a possible D match to TRBD2 (6 bases). This CDR3 contains 13 residues. Trimming removed 5 bases from V and 12 bases from J, with 17 bases in between. This CDR3 is CASSATTSFRQFF. DNA of the CDR3: TGTGCCAGCAGTGCAACAACTAGCTTTCGGCAGTTCTTC.

The chain joins TRBV7-2 to TRBJ1-6, with D unclear. The germline V and J ends were trimmed by 0 bases and 2 bases, with 11 bases remaining between them. The CDR3 loop spans 17 amino acids. The germline V gene has CDR1 SGHTA and CDR2 FQGNSA. As DNA, the CDR3 is TGTGCCAGCAGCTTAGCGGAGGGATTTGCCTATAATTCACCCCTCCACTTT. Translating gives CASSLAEGFAYNSPLHF.